The rows below give T cell receptor beta chains drawn from one sample of a study of blood T cells in healthy people across ages. MiXCR, run by TCRdb on the 5' RACE reads, gives a single entry per CDR3 protein. The sample lists roughly 500,000 distinct CDR3 sequences; roughly a quarter were seen once. Sequencing was performed on blood. Receptors originate from a woman aged 70 to 79 in good health. Each CDR3 is given without its conserved first and last residue. Fields, in order: V gene, clone size, J gene, CDR3 protein. Clone size appears in some rows only: once, few, many, or a class for an expanded clone.

TRBV29-1	NA	TRBJ2-5	SVSRDTVGETQY
TRBV20-1	NA	TRBJ1-2	SASRDRAYGYT
TRBV2	once	TRBJ2-5	ASSLKHRDVETQY
TRBV5-1	few	TRBJ2-2	ASRKQGATGELF
TRBV29-1	few	TRBJ2-5	SVVKSGGVSETQY
TRBV9	NA	TRBJ2-1	ASSGTSNHQF
TRBV5-1	NA	TRBJ2-5	ASSLLDNQETQY
TRBV12-3/TRBV12-4	NA	TRBJ2-2	ASGPWAPGTGELF
TRBV19	few	TRBJ2-5	ASSRGMETQY
TRBV5-1	few	TRBJ2-5	ASSLSGSYQETQY
TRBV10-3	few	TRBJ2-5	AISETGDQETQY
TRBV5-5	few	TRBJ2-3	ASSFGGHGTDTQY
TRBV2	NA	TRBJ1-5	ASSVGTTWKNQPQH
TRBV29-1	NA	TRBJ2-2	SVTTGTANTGELF
TRBV6-5	NA	TRBJ1-6	ASSYSQGANVYSPLH
TRBV6-6	few	TRBJ1-1	ASIRGRTEAF
TRBV14	few	TRBJ2-5	ASSLHFQETQY
TRBV5-6	NA	TRBJ1-1	ASSSSSGASSTEAF
TRBV6-2/TRBV6-3	NA	TRBJ2-1	ASNKAGGSYNEQF
TRBV9	few	TRBJ2-7	ASSVGRGEYEQY
TRBV7-8	NA	NA	ASISEEAYNEQF
TRBV6-2/TRBV6-3	NA	TRBJ1-5	ASTNRGLGNQPQH
TRBV12-3/TRBV12-4	NA	TRBJ1-1	ASTSRRSYTEAF
TRBV6-5	NA	TRBJ2-7	ASSYSGGRYEQY
TRBV5-1	NA	TRBJ1-3	ASSFDVGNTIY
TRBV7-2	few	TRBJ2-7	ASSFDRGPYEQY
TRBV5-1	NA	TRBJ2-1	ASSWAGQGYNEQF
TRBV10-2	NA	TRBJ1-5	ASSESGPQH
TRBV5-4	NA	TRBJ2-3	AGSLAAGRTDTQY
TRBV12-3/TRBV12-4	NA	TRBJ2-3	ASSRVIRGPTDTQY
TRBV20-1	few	TRBJ1-1	SARDRIGTFTEAF
TRBV20-1	few	TRBJ2-5	SANLRGETQY
TRBV9	few	TRBJ2-7	ASSVGGREHYEQY
TRBV20-1	few	TRBJ1-5	SRQGNQPQH
TRBV5-1	NA	TRBJ2-3	ASSAGTGGFTDTQY
TRBV20-1	few	TRBJ2-6	SATQGAGANVLT
TRBV7-8	few	TRBJ2-5	ASSLTNDRATQY
TRBV7-6	NA	TRBJ1-1	ASRPTDRNTEAF
TRBV7-2	few	TRBJ2-7	ASSYDRGTYEQY
TRBV5-1	NA	TRBJ1-1	ASSLIGSQPGEAF
TRBV5-1	few	TRBJ2-5	ASSLTPTPGETQY